This TCR beta chain appears in the sequencing data of a study of T cell responses to AZD1222 COVID-19 vaccine. The table came from immunoSEQ multiplex PCR; TCRdb's copy has only in-frame clones and leaves some out. This sample has roughly 90,000 clones, with over 85% found just once. The CDR3 is 12 amino acids. The V gene lost 4 bases and the J gene lost 8 bases, with 11 bases spanning the gap. Germline values: CDR1 SGHVS, CDR2 FNYEAQ. The material was peripheral blood, obtained 28 days after the second AZD1222 dose. The clonotype was recovered from an adult who received the AZD1222 COVID-19 vaccine. The chain combines TRBV7-6 with TRBJ1-1; tentative D call: TRBD1 (6 bases). CDR3 in DNA: TGTGCCAGCAGCTCCTCCGGGACAGAAGCTTTCTTT. It specifies CASSSSGTEAFF.